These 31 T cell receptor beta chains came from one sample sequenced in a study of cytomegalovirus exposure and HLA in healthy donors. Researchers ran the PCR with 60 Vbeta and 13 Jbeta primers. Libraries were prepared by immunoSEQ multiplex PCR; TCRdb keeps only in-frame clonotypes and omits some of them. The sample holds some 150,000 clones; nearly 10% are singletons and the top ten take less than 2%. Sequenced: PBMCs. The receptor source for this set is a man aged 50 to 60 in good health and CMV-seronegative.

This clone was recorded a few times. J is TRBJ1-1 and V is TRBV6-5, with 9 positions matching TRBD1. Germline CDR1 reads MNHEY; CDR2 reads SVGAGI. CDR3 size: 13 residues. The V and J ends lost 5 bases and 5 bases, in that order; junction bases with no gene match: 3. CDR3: CASSRQGETEAFF. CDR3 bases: TGTGCCAGCAGTAGACAGGGGGAAACTGAAGCTTTCTTT.

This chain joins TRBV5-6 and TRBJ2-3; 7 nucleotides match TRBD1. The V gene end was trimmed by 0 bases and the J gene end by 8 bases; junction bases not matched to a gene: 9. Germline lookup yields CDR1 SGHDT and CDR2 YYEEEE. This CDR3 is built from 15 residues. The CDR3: CASSLGGQLVSTQYF. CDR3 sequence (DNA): TGTGCCAGCAGCTTGGGGGGACAGCTAGTTTCTACGCAGTATTTT.

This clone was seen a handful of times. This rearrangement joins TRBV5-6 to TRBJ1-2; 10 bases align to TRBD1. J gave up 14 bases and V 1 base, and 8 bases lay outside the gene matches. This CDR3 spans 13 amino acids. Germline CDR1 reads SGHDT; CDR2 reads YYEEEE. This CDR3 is CASSLPSGQGMTF. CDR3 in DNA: TGTGCCAGCAGCTTGCCGTCGGGACAGGGGATGACCTTC.

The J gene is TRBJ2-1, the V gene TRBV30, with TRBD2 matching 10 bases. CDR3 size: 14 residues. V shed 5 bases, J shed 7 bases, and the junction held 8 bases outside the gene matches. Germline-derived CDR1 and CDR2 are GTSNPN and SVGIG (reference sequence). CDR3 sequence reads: CAWEREGLGNEQFF. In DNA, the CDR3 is TGTGCCTGGGAGCGGGAGGGCCTTGGGAATGAGCAGTTCTTC.

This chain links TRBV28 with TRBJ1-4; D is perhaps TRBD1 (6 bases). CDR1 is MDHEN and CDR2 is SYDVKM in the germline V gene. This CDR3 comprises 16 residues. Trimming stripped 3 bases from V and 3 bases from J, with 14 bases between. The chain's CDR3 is CASSFPRGPANEKLFF. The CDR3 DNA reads TGTGCCAGCAGTTTCCCCAGGGGCCCAGCTAATGAAAAACTGTTTTTT.

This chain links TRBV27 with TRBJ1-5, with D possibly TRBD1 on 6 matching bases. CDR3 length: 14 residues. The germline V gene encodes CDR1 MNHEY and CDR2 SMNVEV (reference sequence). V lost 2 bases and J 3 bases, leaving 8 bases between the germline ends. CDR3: CASSLGGSNQPQHF. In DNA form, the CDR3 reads TGTGCCAGCAGTTTAGGGGGCTCCAATCAGCCCCAGCATTTT.

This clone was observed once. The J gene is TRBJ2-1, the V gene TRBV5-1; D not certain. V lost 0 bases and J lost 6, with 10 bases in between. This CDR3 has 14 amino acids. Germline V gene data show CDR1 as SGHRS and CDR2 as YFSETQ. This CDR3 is CASSLDTNSNEQFF. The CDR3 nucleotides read TGCGCCAGCAGCTTGGATACTAATAGCAATGAGCAGTTCTTC.

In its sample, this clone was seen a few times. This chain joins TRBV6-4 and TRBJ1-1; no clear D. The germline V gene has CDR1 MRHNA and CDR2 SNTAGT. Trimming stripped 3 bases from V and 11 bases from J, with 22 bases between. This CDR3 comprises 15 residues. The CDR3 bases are TGTGCCAGCAGTGAAAGCGGGGATCGAGGGTTGGAGGCTTTCTTT. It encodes CASSESGDRGLEAFF.

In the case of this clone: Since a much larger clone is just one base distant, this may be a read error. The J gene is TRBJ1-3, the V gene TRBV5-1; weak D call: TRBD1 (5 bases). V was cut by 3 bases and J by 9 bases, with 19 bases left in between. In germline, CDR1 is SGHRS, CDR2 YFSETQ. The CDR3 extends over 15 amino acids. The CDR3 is CASSSEATMGGTIYF. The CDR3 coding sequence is TGCGCCAGCAGCTCGGAAGCCACGATGGGGGGCACCATATATTTT.

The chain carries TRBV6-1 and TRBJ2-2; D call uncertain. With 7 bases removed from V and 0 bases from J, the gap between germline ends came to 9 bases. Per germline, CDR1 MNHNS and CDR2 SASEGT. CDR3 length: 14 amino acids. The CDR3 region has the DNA TGTGCCAGCACTCAGGTTTCGAACACCGGGGAGCTGTTTTTT. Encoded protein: CASTQVSNTGELFF.

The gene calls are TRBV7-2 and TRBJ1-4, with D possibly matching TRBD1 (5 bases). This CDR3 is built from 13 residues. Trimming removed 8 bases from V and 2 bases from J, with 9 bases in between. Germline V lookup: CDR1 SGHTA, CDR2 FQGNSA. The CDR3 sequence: CASAGRTNEKLFF. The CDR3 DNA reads TGTGCCAGCGCAGGGCGGACTAATGAAAAACTGTTTTTT.

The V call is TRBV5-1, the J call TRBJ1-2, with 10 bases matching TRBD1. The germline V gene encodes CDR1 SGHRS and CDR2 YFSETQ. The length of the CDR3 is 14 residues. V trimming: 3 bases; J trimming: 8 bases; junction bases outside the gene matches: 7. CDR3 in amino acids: CASSSDRGWRGYTF. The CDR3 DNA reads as TGCGCCAGCAGCTCGGACAGGGGGTGGAGGGGCTACACCTTC.

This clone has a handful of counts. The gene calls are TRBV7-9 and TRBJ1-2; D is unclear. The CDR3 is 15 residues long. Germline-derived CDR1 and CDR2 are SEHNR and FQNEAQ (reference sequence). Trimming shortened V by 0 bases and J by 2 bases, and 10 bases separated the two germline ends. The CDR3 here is CASSLARGLNYGYTF. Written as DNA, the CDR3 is TGTGCCAGCAGCTTAGCCCGAGGTCTGAACTATGGCTACACCTTC.

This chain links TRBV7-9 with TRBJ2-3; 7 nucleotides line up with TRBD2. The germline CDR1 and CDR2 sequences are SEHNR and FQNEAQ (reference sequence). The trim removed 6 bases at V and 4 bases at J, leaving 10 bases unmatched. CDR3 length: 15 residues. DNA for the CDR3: TGTGCCAGCAGAGATACTAGCGTTACACCAGATACGCAGTATTTT. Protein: CASRDTSVTPDTQYF.

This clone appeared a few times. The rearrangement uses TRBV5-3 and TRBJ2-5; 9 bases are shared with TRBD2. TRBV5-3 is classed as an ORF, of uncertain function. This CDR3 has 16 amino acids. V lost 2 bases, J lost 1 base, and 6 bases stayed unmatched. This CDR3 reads CARSFLAGFRQETQYF. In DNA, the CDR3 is TGTGCCAGAAGCTTTCTAGCGGGGTTCCGCCAAGAGACCCAGTACTTC.

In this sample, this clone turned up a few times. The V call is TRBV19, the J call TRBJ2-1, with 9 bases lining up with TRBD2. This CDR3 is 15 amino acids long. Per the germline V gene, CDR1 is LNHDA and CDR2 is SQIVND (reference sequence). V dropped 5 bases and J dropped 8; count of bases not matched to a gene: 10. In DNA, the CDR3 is TGTGCCAGTAGTTCTGGCGGGAGGGGGAGGGATGAGCAGTTCTTC. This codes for CASSSGGRGRDEQFF.

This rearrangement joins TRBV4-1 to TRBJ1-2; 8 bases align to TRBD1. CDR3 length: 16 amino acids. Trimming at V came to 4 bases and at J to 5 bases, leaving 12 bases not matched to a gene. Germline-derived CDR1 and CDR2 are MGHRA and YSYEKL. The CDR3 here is CASSLNTKDRAYGYTF. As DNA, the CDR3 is TGCGCCAGCAGCCTGAACACAAAGGACAGGGCATATGGCTACACCTTC.

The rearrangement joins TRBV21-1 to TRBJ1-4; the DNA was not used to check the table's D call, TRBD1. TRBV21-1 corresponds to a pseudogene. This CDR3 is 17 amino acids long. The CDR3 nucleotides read TGTGCCAGCAGCAAAGGTGACAGGGAGGCAACTAATGAAAAACTGTTTTTT. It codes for CASSKGDREATNEKLFF.

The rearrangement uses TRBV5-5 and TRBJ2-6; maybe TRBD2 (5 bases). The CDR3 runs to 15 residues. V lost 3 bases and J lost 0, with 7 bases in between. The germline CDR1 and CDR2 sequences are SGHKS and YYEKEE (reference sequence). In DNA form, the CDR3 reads TGTGCCAGCAGCTCCCGGGGCTCTGGGGCCAACGTCCTGACTTTC. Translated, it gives CASSSRGSGANVLTF.

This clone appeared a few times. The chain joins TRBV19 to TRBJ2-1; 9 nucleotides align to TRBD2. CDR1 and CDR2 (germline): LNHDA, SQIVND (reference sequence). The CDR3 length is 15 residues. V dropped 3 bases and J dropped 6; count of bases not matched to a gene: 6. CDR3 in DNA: TGTGCCAGTAGTATTCCGGGACTAGCCGCCAATGAGCAGTTCTTC. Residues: CASSIPGLAANEQFF.

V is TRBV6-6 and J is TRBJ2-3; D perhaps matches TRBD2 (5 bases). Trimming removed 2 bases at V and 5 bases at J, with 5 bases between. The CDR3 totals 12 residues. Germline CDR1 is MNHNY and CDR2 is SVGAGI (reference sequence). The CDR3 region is CASSYREDTQYF. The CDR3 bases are TGTGCCAGCAGTTACCGGGAAGATACGCAGTATTTT.

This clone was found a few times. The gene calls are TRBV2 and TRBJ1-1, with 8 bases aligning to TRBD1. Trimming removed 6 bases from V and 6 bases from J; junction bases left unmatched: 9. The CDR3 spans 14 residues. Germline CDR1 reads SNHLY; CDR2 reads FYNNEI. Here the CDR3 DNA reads TGTGCCAGCAGCGCAAGGACAGGGCGCGCTGAAGCTTTCTTT. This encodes CASSARTGRAEAFF.

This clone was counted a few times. The CDR3 region has the DNA TGCGCCAGCAGCGTTACACGGGGGGGGGAGACCCAGTACTTC. Protein product: CASSVTRGGETQYF. The genes are TRBV5-1 and TRBJ2-5; 8 bases agree with TRBD2. This CDR3 spans 14 amino acids. Germline trimming cut 4 bases from V and 5 bases from J; bases unmatched to any gene: 7. The germline CDR1 and CDR2 sequences are SGHRS and YFSETQ.

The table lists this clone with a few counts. CDR3 sequence reads: CARSLRLAYTHSYEQYF. The CDR3 DNA sequence: TGTGCCAGAAGCTTGCGTCTAGCGTATACACACTCCTACGAGCAGTACTTC. The rearrangement uses TRBV5-3 and TRBJ2-7; a possible D gene is TRBD2 (6 bases). TRBV5-3 is an ORF for which the function is uncertain. V dropped 1 base and J dropped 0 bases, with 17 bases sitting between them. The CDR3 runs 17 residues.

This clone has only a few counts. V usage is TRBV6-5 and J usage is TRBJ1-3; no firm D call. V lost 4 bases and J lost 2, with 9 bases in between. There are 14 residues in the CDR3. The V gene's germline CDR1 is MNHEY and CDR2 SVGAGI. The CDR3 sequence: CASSLGVAGNTIYF. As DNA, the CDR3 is TGTGCCAGCAGTTTGGGAGTAGCTGGAAACACCATATATTTT.

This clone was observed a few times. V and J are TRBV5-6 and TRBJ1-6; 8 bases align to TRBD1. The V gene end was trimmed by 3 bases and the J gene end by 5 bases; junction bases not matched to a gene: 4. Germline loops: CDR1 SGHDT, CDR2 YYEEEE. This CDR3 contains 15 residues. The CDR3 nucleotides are TGTGCCAGCAGCTCGACAGGGGTGAATAATTCACCCCTCCACTTT. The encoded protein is CASSSTGVNNSPLHF. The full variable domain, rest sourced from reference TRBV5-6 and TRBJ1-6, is DAGVTQSPTHLIKTRGQQVTLRCSPKSGHDTVSWYQQALGQGPQFIFQYYEEEERQRGNFPDRFSGHQFPNYSSELNVNALLLGDSALYLCASSSTGVNNSPLHFGNGTRLTVT.

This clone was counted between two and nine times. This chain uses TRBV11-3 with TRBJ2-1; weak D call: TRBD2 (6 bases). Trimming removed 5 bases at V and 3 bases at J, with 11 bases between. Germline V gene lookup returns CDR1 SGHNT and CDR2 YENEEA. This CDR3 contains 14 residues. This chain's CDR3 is CASSQTGDYNEQFF. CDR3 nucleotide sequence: TGTGCCAGCAGCCAGACGGGGGACTACAATGAGCAGTTCTTC.

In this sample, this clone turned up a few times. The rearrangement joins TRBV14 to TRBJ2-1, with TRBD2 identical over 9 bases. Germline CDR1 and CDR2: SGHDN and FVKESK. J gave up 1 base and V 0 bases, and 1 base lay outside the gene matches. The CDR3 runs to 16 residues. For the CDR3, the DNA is TGTGCCAGCAGCCAAGAAGCGGGAGGTTCCTACAATGAGCAGTTCTTC. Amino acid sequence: CASSQEAGGSYNEQFF.

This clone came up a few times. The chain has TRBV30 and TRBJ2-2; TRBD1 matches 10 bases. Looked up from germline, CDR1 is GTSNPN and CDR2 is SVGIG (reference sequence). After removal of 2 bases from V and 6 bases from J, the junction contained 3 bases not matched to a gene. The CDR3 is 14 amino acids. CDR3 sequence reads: CAWSWGQGPGELFF. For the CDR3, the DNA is TGTGCCTGGAGTTGGGGACAGGGGCCCGGGGAGCTGTTTTTT.

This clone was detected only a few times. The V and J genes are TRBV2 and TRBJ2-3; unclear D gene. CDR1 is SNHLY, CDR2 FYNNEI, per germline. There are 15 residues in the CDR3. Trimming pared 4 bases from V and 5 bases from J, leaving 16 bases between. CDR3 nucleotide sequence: TGTGCCAGCAGTGGTGAGGCCGAAGTTAGAGATACGCAGTATTTT. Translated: CASSGEAEVRDTQYF.

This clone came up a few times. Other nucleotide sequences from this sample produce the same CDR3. The CDR3 DNA reads TGTGCCAGCAGCCCGGGACAGGGAAGGGAAAAACTGTTTTTT. Its protein product is CASSPGQGREKLFF. V is TRBV7-9 and J is TRBJ1-4; 9 bases fit TRBD1. CDR1 SEHNR and CDR2 FQNEAQ come from the germline V gene (reference sequence). This CDR3 comprises 14 residues. The junction had 6 bases not matched to a gene; V was cut back by 5 bases and J by 8 bases.